This TCR beta chain came from a study of blood T cell repertoires in COVID-19 (dated by TCRdb to about 2020). Study-wide context: The collaborator samples originated in the United States, Italy and Spain and spanned the acute and convalescent phases of COVID-19. Samples came from the ongoing ImmuneRACE study (first 160 participants) plus 1,254 subjects from 6 global collaborators. Nearly every sample came with metadata listing a de-identified subject ID, COVID-19 status, age in years and sex. Subjects who had been exposed to COVID-19, were actively infected with it, or had recovered from it provided the deeply sampled blood TCRbeta repertoires that made up the dataset. The repertoires were made available in a free public database intended to serve as a resource for research on the immune response to SARS-CoV-2. Where available, HLA class I and class II types were obtained from metadata supplied by the sample provider rather than from assay-based typing. The prospective study material was composed of cDNA or gDNA derived from T cells, B-cell-depleted T cells, or PBMCs.

On the study overall, not on this receptor specifically: The amount of clinical and demographic metadata varied by source and participant and was provided uncurated.

From the cysteine up to the phenylalanine, the CDR3 has a length of 14 residues. Only the CDR3 portion is preserved as DNA: 42 bases, with reading frame beginning at the first base. Trimming accounts for 5 bases at V and 3 bases at J, while the number of junction bases matched to no gene is 3. The germline V gene yields KGHDR for CDR1 and SFDVKD for CDR2. On this clone itself: Its antigen is not yet known. No base-level quality is on record; no much larger clone is a single base apart.

TCRbeta CDR3 regions were amplified from genomic DNA by means of the immunoSEQ Assay, a bias-controlled multiplex PCR. The authors' pipeline ran thus. The number of nucleated cells in each sample was estimated from the amplification of reference gene primers within the assay. To quantify the absolute abundance of each unique TCRbeta CDR3 rearrangement, sequence reads were collapsed and filtered. Productive Simpson clonality was computed per sample as the square root of Simpson's diversity index over productive rearrangements. TCRdb carries this immuneACCESS record with in-frame sequences only. Its versions omit some clonotypes, under half of them owing to an unresolved V gene in the studies checked, with the rest unexplained. The D gene and trimming were derived from the DNA, and the V and J assignments and clone size from that table. The sample yields 210,000 or so clones; over 80% were counted once. The ten largest clones add up to about 2.5% of the sample.

At one collaborating source in Seattle, patients were enrolled during active infection and were followed longitudinally through the course of disease. Whole blood was collected in K2EDTA tubes by collaborating institutions according to the institutions' own protocols. For TCRbeta analysis, collaborators shipped samples as frozen whole blood, isolated PBMCs, or DNA extracted from either of those sample types. The TCR was taken from a man aged 30 to 39 with COVID-19, enrolled during active disease. Recombination linked TRBV24-1 to TRBJ1-5, and 7 bases in between align with TRBD1. Sequencing input: peripheral blood. The sequence in DNA is TGTGCCACCAGTGGCGACAGGGTCAATCAGCCCCAGCATTTT. Protein translation: CATSGDRVNQPQHF.